This T cell receptor (beta chain) was retrieved from a study of blood T cell repertoires in COVID-19. Turning to the study itself: Researchers got acute and convalescent COVID-19 samples from the United States, Italy and Spain.

This CDR3 has 15 residues. The germline V gene has CDR1 LGHDT and CDR2 YNNKEL (reference sequence). J lost 4 bases, V lost 2 bases, and 4 bases had no gene match. TCRdb's table, derived via immunoSEQ multiplex PCR, lists solely in-frame clones and lacks some. Of 70,000 to 80,000 clones listed, over 70% are singletons. V and J are TRBV3-1 (or the pseudogene TRBV3-2) and TRBJ2-7, with TRBD2 identical over 11 bases. This receptor was obtained from a human donor in a cohort sampled during active COVID-19. Sequencing was performed on peripheral blood. This CDR3 is CASSQTSGSGYEQYV. The CDR3 DNA follows: TGTGCCAGCAGCCAAACTAGCGGGAGTGGGTACGAGCAGTACGTC.